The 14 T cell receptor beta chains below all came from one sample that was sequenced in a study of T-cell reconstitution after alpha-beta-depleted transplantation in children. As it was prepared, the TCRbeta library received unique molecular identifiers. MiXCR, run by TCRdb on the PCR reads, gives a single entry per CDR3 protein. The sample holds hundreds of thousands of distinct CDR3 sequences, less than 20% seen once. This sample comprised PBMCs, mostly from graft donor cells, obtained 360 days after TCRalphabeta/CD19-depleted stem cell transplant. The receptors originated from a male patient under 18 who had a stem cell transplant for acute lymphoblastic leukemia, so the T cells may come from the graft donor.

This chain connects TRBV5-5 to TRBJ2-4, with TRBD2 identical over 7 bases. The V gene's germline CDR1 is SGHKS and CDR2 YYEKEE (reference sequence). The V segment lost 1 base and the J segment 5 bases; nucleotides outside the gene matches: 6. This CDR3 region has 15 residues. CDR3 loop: CASSLRGGGENIQYF. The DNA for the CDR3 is TGTGCCAGCAGCTTGAGGGGCGGGGGAGAAAACATTCAGTACTTC. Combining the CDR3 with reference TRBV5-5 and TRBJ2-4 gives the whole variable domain DAGVTQSPTHLIKTRGQQVTLRCSPISGHKSVSWYQQVLGQGPQFIFQYYEKEERGRGNFPDRFSARQFPNYSSELNVNALLLGDSALYLCASSLRGGGENIQYFGAGTRLSVL.

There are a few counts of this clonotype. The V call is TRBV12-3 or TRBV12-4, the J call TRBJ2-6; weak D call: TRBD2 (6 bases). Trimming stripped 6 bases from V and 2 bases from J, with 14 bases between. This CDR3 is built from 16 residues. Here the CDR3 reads CASRREGGAGANVLTF. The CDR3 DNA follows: TGTGCCAGCAGACGTGAAGGCGGGGCTGGGGCCAACGTCCTGACTTTC.

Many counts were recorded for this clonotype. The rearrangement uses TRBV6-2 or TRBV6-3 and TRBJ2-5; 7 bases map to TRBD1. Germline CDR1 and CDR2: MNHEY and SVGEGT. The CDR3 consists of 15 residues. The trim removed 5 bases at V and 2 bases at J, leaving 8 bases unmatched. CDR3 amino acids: CASSQQGTRQETQYF. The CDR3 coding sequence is TGTGCCAGCAGTCAACAGGGGACGAGACAAGAGACCCAGTACTTC.

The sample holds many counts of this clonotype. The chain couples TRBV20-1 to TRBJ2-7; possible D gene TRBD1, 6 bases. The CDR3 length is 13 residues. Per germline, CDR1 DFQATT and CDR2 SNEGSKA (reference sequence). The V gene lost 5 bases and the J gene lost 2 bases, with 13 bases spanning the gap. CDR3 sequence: CSARHPGAYEQYF. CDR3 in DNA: TGCAGTGCTCGACACCCAGGGGCCTACGAGCAGTACTTC.

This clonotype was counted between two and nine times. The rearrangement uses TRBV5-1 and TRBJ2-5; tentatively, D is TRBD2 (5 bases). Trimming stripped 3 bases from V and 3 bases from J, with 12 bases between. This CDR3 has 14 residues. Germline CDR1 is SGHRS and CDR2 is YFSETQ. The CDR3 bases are TGCGCCAGCAGCTCTGGACTCGGGGAAGAGACCCAGTACTTC. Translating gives CASSSGLGEETQYF.

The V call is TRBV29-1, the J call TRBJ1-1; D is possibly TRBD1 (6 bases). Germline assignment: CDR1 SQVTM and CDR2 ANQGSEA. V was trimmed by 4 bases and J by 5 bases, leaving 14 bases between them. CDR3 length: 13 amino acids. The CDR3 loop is CSVVGQGRTEAFF. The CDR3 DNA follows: TGCAGCGTTGTGGGCCAGGGGAGGACTGAAGCTTTCTTT.

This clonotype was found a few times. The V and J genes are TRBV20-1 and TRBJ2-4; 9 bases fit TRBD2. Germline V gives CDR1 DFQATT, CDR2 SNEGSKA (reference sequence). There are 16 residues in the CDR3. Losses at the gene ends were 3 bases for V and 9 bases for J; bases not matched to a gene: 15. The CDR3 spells CSARGTSRDLNGIQYF. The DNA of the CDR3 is TGCAGTGCTAGGGGGACTAGCAGGGACCTTAATGGCATTCAGTACTTC.

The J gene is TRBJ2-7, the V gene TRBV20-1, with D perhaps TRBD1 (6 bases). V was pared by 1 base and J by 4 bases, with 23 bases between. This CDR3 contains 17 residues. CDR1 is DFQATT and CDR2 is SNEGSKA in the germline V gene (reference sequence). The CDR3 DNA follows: TGCAGTGCTAGAGTCTCCTTCACACAGGGTCATCTGTACGAGCAGTACTTC. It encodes CSARVSFTQGHLYEQYF.

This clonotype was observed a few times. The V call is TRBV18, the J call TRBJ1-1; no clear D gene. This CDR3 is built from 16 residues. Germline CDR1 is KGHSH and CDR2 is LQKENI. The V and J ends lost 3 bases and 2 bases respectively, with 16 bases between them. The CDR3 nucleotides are TGTGCCAGCTCACCGCAGGTGGGCAGTTTAAACACTGAAGCTTTCTTT. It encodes CASSPQVGSLNTEAFF.

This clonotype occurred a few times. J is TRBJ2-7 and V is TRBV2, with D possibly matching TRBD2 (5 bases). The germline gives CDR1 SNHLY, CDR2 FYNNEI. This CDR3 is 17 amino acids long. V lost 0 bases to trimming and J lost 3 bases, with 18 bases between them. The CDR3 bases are TGTGCCAGCAGTGAAGCGAATCTAGCCGACATGGTCTACGAGCAGTACTTC. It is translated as CASSEANLADMVYEQYF. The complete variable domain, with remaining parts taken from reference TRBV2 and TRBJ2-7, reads EPEVTQTPSHQVTQMGQEVILRCVPISNHLYFYWYRQILGQKVEFLVSFYNNEISEKSEIFDDQFSVERPDGSNFTLKIRSTKLEDSAMYFCASSEANLADMVYEQYFGPGTRLTVT.

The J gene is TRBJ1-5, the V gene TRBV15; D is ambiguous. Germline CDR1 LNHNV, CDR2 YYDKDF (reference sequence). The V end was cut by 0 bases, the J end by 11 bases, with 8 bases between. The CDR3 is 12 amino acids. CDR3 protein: CATSRDGQAQHF. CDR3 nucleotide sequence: TGTGCCACCAGCAGAGATGGCCAAGCCCAGCATTTT.

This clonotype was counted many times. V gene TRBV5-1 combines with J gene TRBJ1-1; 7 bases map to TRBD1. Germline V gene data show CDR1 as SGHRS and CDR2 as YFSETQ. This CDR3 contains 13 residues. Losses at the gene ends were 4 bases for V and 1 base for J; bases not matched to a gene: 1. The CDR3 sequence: CASSGQANTEAFF. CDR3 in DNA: TGCGCCAGCAGCGGACAGGCGAACACTGAAGCTTTCTTT.

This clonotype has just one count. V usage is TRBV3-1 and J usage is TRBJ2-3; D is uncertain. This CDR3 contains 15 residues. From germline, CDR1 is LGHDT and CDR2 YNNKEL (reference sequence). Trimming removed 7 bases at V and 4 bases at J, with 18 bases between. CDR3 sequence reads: CASTKQAPRPDTQYF. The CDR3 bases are TGTGCCAGCACCAAGCAGGCCCCCCGCCCAGATACGCAGTATTTT.

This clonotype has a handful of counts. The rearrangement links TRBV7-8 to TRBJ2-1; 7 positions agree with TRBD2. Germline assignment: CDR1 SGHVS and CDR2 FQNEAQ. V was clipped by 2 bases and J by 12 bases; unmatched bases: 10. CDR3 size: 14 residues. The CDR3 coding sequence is TGTGCCAGCAGCTTACGTCTAGCGGCCTGGGGGCAGTTCTTC. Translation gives CASSLRLAAWGQFF.